This TCR beta chain was identified during a study of shared clonotypes between healthy human individuals. Study summary: Used for every donor were three CD4 naive, three CD4 memory, two CD8 naive and one CD8 memory plate. Points from the study as a whole: Clonotype sharing among donors likely depends on sequencing depth.

The study separated CD4+ cells into CD45RA+ naive and CD45RA-negative memory subsets. Sequencing was performed with immunoSEQ multiplex PCR; in TCRdb, only in-frame clones are kept and a portion is missing. The sample records some 2,400,000 clones, approximately 96% being singletons. On this clone itself: Its antigen is currently unknown.

From germline, CDR1 is MRHNA and CDR2 SNTAGT. The CDR3 is 16 residues long. V lost 3 bases and J 1 base, leaving 14 bases between the germline ends. Sequenced input: naive CD4+ T cells sorted from blood. Subset: CD45RA+ positively selected. The V gene is TRBV6-4, the J gene TRBJ2-3; D gene ambiguous. The sequence was collected from a man between 18 and 29 years old in good health. CDR3 sequence reads: CASSEAWGRRTDTQYF. The CDR3 DNA follows: TGTGCCAGCAGTGAAGCCTGGGGTCGCCGCACAGATACGCAGTATTTT.